The clone carrying this T cell receptor beta chain came up once. The sample originates from a study of OX40 agonist ivuxolimab in advanced cancers. Study-level background: Aged roughly 23 to 80 with a mean of 60 years, they were almost 85% male.

V was shortened by 3 bases and J by 7 bases, with 15 bases between the two germline ends. The V gene's germline CDR1 is GTSNPN and CDR2 SVGIG (reference sequence). The CDR3 consists of 13 residues. Produced via immunoSEQ multiplex PCR; TCRdb's table is partial and in-frame only. The sample has about 43,000 clones, more than 75% seen once. Sampling times: baseline, cycle 4 day 1, cycle 7 day 1. This chain connects TRBV30 to TRBJ1-1; no definite D call. This clonotype was sampled from an adult with an advanced solid tumor such as melanoma, head and neck, liver or kidney cancer. The source was CD4+ or CD8+ T cells sorted from blood, collected in a trial of the OX40 agonist ivuxolimab. In nucleotides, the CDR3 is TGTGCCTGGAGCGTAGGGATTGGGGATGAAGCTTTCTTT. Protein sequence: CAWSVGIGDEAFF. Together with reference TRBV30 and TRBJ1-1, the CDR3 gives the full variable domain: SQTIHQWPATLVQPVGSPLSLECTVEGTSNPNLYWYRQAAGRGLQLLFYSVGIGQISSEVPQNLSASRPQDRQFILSSKKLLLSDSGFYLCAWSVGIGDEAFFGQGTRLTVV.